The 18 T cell receptor beta chains in this list originate from one sample, sequenced in a study of blood T cell repertoires in COVID-19. Clones were read by immunoSEQ multiplex PCR, and TCRdb kept only the in-frame ones, dropping some. The sample has roughly 210,000 clones, about nine tenths seen once. The sequenced sample consisted of peripheral blood. The receptors here all came from a man aged 70-80 years with acute or convalescent COVID-19.

V usage is TRBV7-3 and J usage is TRBJ2-1; 11 bases match TRBD2. The CDR3 is made up of 16 amino acids. Germline lookup yields CDR1 SGHTA and CDR2 FQGTGA. V shed 3 bases and J 0 bases; nucleotides not matched to a gene: 1. The CDR3, as DNA: TGTGCCAGCAGCTTGACTAGCGGGATCTCCTACAATGAGCAGTTCTTC. The encoded protein is CASSLTSGISYNEQFF.

A note on this clone: Other DNA sequences in the sample encode the same CDR3. V gene TRBV9 combines with J gene TRBJ2-3; 7 bases fit TRBD2. The length of the CDR3 is 14 residues. Germline-derived CDR1 and CDR2 are SGDLS and YYNGEE. V dropped 0 bases and J dropped 3; count of bases not matched to a gene: 1. The CDR3 sequence is CASSVERGTDTQYF. CDR3 in DNA: TGTGCCAGCAGCGTAGAGCGGGGAACAGATACGCAGTATTTT.

The V call is TRBV24-1, the J call TRBJ2-3; 14 bases fit TRBD2. Trimming took 5 bases from V and 0 from J; bases not matched to a gene: 6. Germline values: CDR1 KGHDR, CDR2 SFDVKD. This CDR3 has 18 residues. The CDR3 DNA is TGTGCCACCAGTGGGACTAGCGGGAGGCTTTCTAGCACAGATACGCAGTATTTT. Its protein is CATSGTSGRLSSTDTQYF.

The genes are TRBV27 and TRBJ2-7; 8 bases are shared with TRBD1. The germline CDR1 and CDR2 sequences are MNHEY and SMNVEV (reference sequence). The CDR3 is made up of 15 amino acids. After removal of 0 bases from V and 3 bases from J, the junction contained 4 bases not matched to a gene. The CDR3 loop is CASSLSAGGLYEQYF. CDR3 DNA sequence: TGTGCCAGCAGTTTATCTGCAGGGGGCCTCTACGAGCAGTACTTC.

The V gene is TRBV14, the J gene TRBJ2-1; 9 nucleotides match TRBD2. CDR1 is SGHDN and CDR2 is FVKESK in the germline V gene. The CDR3 spans 14 residues. The V segment lost 4 bases and the J segment 8 bases; nucleotides outside the gene matches: 6. The DNA of the CDR3 is TGTGCCAGCAGCCTTCTAAGCGGGAGGCATGAGCAGTTCTTC. This encodes CASSLLSGRHEQFF.

V is TRBV9 and J is TRBJ1-1; 8 bases are a match to TRBD1. Trimming removed 2 bases from V and 7 bases from J; junction bases left unmatched: 4. CDR3 length equals 13 residues. Germline assignment: CDR1 SGDLS and CDR2 YYNGEE. The CDR3 loop is CASSVGTGIEAFF. The CDR3 nucleotides are TGTGCCAGCAGCGTTGGGACAGGTATTGAAGCTTTCTTT.

A single count supports this clone. The chain has TRBV18 and TRBJ1-6; D may be TRBD1 (5 bases). V was clipped by 3 bases and J by 3 bases, with 9 bases between them. The CDR3 is 15 amino acids. Per the germline V gene, CDR1 is KGHSH and CDR2 is LQKENI. DNA of the CDR3: TGTGCCAGCTCACCCCAGGGTGGCTATAATTCACCCCTCCACTTT. This translates into CASSPQGGYNSPLHF. Supplemented by reference TRBV18 and TRBJ1-6, the full variable domain reads NAGVMQNPRHLVRRRGQEARLRCSPMKGHSHVYWYRQLPEEGLKFMVYLQKENIIDESGMPKERFSAEFPKEGPSILRIQQVVRGDSAAYFCASSPQGGYNSPLHFGNGTRLTVT.

The chain joins TRBV7-2 to TRBJ2-3, with TRBD2 matching 10 bases. V shed 0 bases and J 9 bases; nucleotides not matched to a gene: 3. Germline CDR1 reads SGHTA; CDR2 reads FQGNSA. This CDR3 spans 14 amino acids. The CDR3 DNA is TGTGCCAGCAGCTTAGCAGCGGGAGGGCACACGCAGTATTTT. Protein product: CASSLAAGGHTQYF.

V and J are TRBV15 and TRBJ1-4; the match to TRBD1 covers 7 bases. This CDR3 is built from 15 residues. Germline CDR1 and CDR2: LNHNV and YYDKDF (reference sequence). V was clipped by 3 bases and J by 3 bases; unmatched bases: 4. CDR3 amino acids: CATSRTGQANEKLFF. The CDR3, as DNA: TGTGCCACCAGCAGGACAGGGCAGGCTAATGAAAAACTGTTTTTT.

The chain links TRBV3-1 (or the pseudogene TRBV3-2) to TRBJ1-1; D may be TRBD1 (6 bases). Germline V lookup: CDR1 LGHDT, CDR2 YNNKEL (reference sequence). There are 15 residues in the CDR3. Trimming took 2 bases from V and 6 from J, leaving 16 bases between them. The CDR3 reads CASSQPHTGLAEAFF. The CDR3 DNA reads TGTGCCAGCAGCCAACCACACACAGGGTTGGCTGAAGCTTTCTTT.

The CDR3 DNA follows: TGCAGCGTTGGGACAGGGCATAATGAAAAACTGTTTTTT. Its protein product is CSVGTGHNEKLFF. J is TRBJ1-4 and V is TRBV29-1, with TRBD1 matching over 8 bases. Germline V lookup: CDR1 SQVTM, CDR2 ANQGSEA. The CDR3 covers 13 residues. V dropped 4 bases and J dropped 4; count of bases not matched to a gene: 2.

The rearrangement joins TRBV3-1 (or the pseudogene TRBV3-2) to TRBJ1-2; tentatively, D is TRBD1 (5 bases). CDR3 length: 15 amino acids. The V gene lost 2 bases and the J gene lost 3 bases, with 13 bases spanning the gap. Per the germline V gene, CDR1 is LGHDT and CDR2 is YNNKEL (reference sequence). This chain's CDR3 is CASSQRGGEYYGYTF. The CDR3 nucleotides are TGTGCCAGCAGCCAAAGGGGAGGGGAGTACTATGGCTACACCTTC.

This clone was recorded once. The gene calls are TRBV5-4 and TRBJ1-2, with D uncertain. V dropped 2 bases and J dropped 4 bases, with 15 bases sitting between them. Germline CDR1 reads SGHNT; CDR2 reads YYREEE (reference sequence). The CDR3 has 15 amino acids. CDR3 region: CASSFGVEGRYGYTF. CDR3 in DNA: TGTGCCAGCAGCTTCGGGGTAGAGGGCCGCTATGGCTACACCTTC. Based on the CDR3 plus reference TRBV5-4 and TRBJ1-2, the full variable domain is ETGVTQSPTHLIKTRGQQVTLRCSSQSGHNTVSWYQQALGQGPQFIFQYYREEENGRGNFPPRFSGLQFPNYSSELNVNALELDDSALYLCASSFGVEGRYGYTFGSGTRLTVV.

This rearrangement joins TRBV7-8 to TRBJ1-1; 7 nucleotides match TRBD1. Germline V gene data show CDR1 as SGHVS and CDR2 as FQNEAQ. This CDR3 is built from 13 residues. V lost 5 bases and J lost 7; bases outside the gene matches: 7. The CDR3 reads CASSAWTGSEAFF. CDR3 DNA: TGTGCCAGCAGCGCTTGGACAGGTAGTGAAGCTTTCTTT.

The V call is TRBV7-9, the J call TRBJ2-1, with D maybe TRBD1 (6 bases). Germline V gene sequence: CDR1 SEHNR, CDR2 FQNEAQ (reference sequence). Trimming shortened V by 5 bases and J by 14 bases, and 22 bases separated the two germline ends. There are 14 residues in the CDR3. For the CDR3, the DNA is TGTGCCAGCAGCCATTGGAAAAAACAGGGATCTAAGTTCTTC. Its translation is CASSHWKKQGSKFF.

Only one count was recorded for this clone. The V gene is TRBV6-5, the J gene TRBJ1-5; tentatively, D is TRBD1 (5 bases). The CDR3 loop spans 14 amino acids. CDR1 MNHEY and CDR2 SVGAGI come from the germline V gene. V was clipped by 5 bases and J by 9 bases, with 17 bases between them. This CDR3 reads CASSRADGGRPQHF. CDR3 DNA: TGTGCCAGCAGTCGGGCGGACGGGGGTCGGCCCCAGCATTTT.

This chain connects TRBV18 to TRBJ2-3; perhaps TRBD1 as D (6 bases). The CDR3 sequence is 15 residues long. V was clipped by 1 base and J by 5 bases, with 13 bases between them. Germline V gene data show CDR1 as KGHSH and CDR2 as LQKENI. CDR3 protein: CASSPLQGRRDTQYF. CDR3 DNA sequence: TGTGCCAGCTCACCACTTCAGGGGCGGCGAGATACGCAGTATTTT.

The chain is built from TRBV11-2 and TRBJ2-7; 8 bases fit TRBD1. V lost 1 base, J lost 0 bases, and 5 bases stayed unmatched. The CDR3 length is 16 residues. CDR1 and CDR2 from the germline V gene are SGHAT and FQNNGV. The chain's CDR3 is CASSLGPDRDSYEQYF. CDR3 sequence (DNA): TGTGCCAGCAGCTTAGGTCCGGACAGGGACTCCTACGAGCAGTACTTC.